The present T cell receptor (beta chain) was sequenced within a study of blood T cell repertoires in COVID-19. Study context: Samples came from the United States, Italy and Spain, spanning acute and convalescent COVID-19.

CDR3 length: 16 residues. CDR1 is SEHNR, CDR2 FQNEAQ, per germline (reference sequence). With V trimmed by 3 bases and J by 5 bases, 6 bases remained unmatched. The study assigned cohorts using participant-reported clinical history. Produced via immunoSEQ multiplex PCR; TCRdb's table is partial and in-frame only. The sample yields approximately 400,000 clones, approximately 89% seen once. Input material: PBMCs or T cells enriched from blood (not recorded which). The receptor was isolated from a woman between 40 and 55 years old who had been exposed to COVID-19. This chain connects TRBV7-9 to TRBJ2-7, with 14 positions matching TRBD2. The DNA for the CDR3 is TGTGCCAGCAGCTTTGCGCCGGGACTAGCGGGAGACGAGCAGTACTTC. Translation: CASSFAPGLAGDEQYF.